This TCR beta chain was retrieved from a study of shared clonotypes between healthy human individuals. Study details: Each donor's CD4 naive and CD4 memory cells filled three plates apiece, CD8 naive two, and CD8 memory one.

Between the trimmed V and J ends, which lost 1 base and 0 bases, there was a span of 10 bases. Germline CDR1 reads SGHAT; CDR2 reads FQNNGV. The CDR3 is made up of 15 amino acids. Original processing methods: Filtering was not the same, since immunoSEQ gave junction-only sequences without quality scores. The protocol was immunoSEQ multiplex PCR, while the TCRdb copy is restricted to in-frame clones and leaves out a portion. The V and J calls and clone size were taken over from that table, and D and trimming were inferred from the DNA. In the table there are some 2 million clones, 95% of which are singletons.

The gene calls are TRBV11-2 and TRBJ2-7, with a tentative D call TRBD1 (6 bases). The source of this sequence is a man younger than 30 in good health. The sequencing sample was made of naive CD4+ T cells sorted from blood. Subset specified: CD45RA+ positively selected. This CDR3 reads CASSLAGEVSYEQYF. As DNA, the CDR3 is TGTGCCAGCAGCTTAGCAGGGGAAGTCTCCTACGAGCAGTACTTC. Full variable domain (remainder filled in from reference TRBV11-2 and TRBJ2-7): EAGVAQSPRYKIIEKRQSVAFWCNPISGHATLYWYQQILGQGPKLLIQFQNNGVVDDSQLPKDRFSAERLKGVDSTLKIQPAKLEDSAVYLCASSLAGEVSYEQYFGPGTRLTVT.